This T cell receptor (beta chain) appears in the sequencing data of a study of CD8+CD57+ T cells in acquired aplastic anemia listed by TCRdb under 2018. About the study as a whole: DNA extracted from sorted CD4+ and CD8+ cells had a mean of about 3.2 ug, with a range of roughly 0.2 to 27.4 ug. An average of approximately 9.8 million reads for CD4+ cells and roughly 11 million reads for CD8+ cells was obtained from healthy donor samples. Summary of the overall study and its limitations: Some 27 CD8+ CDR3 sequences were found in both patients and controls but appeared to be highly expressed in patients and within the immunodominant clones of the patients. Between patients and healthy controls, no significant difference in CD8+ Simpson's diversity was found (P=0.060).

Unmatched junction bases come to 8, with V trimmed by 2 bases and J by 6 bases. The CDR1 and CDR2 encoded by the germline V gene are MNHNS and SASEGT. The CDR3 spans 15 residues, from the cysteine through the phenylalanine. Only CDR3 DNA is held: 45 bases, read in frame from base 1. TCR repertoires of sorted CD4+ and CD8+ blood T cells from severe aplastic anemia patients and healthy subjects were deep-sequenced in the study. Ficoll-Paque density gradient centrifugation was used to isolate peripheral blood mononuclear cells. Before DNA extraction, CD4+ and CD8+ T cells were sorted with FACS or magnetic beads. TCR beta VDJ combination and CDR3 sequence profiling used genomic DNA as the template. An Illumina HiSeq 2000 was the platform used for TCR repertoire sequencing. Under the source paper's analysis protocol: TRBV/TRBJ rearrangement plots, CDR3 size and DJ length profiles, and Simpson's diversity index were used to evaluate the repertoires. The immunodominant clone was defined as the most abundant DNA sequence in deep sequencing data. CDR3 amino acid sequences were screened for sharing across subjects and compared with published repertoires and the VDJdb database. Using fastp trimming at Q25 and MiXCR clonotype assembly, TCRdb reanalyzed the public sequencing data and kept in-frame beta chains. When rows share a CDR3 protein, they turn into one entry using the most common DNA and genes. What appears here as the V and J calls and clone size reflects TCRdb's work, not the paper's. The sample has 90,000 to 120,000 distinct CDR3 sequences on record, about half of them singletons. Roughly 30% of the sample is taken by the ten largest.

This clonotype was seen ten or more times. Its recognized antigen is unknown. Per-base qualities were not stored, and no clone one base away is much larger. The chain is encoded by TRBV6-1 joined to TRBJ1-2, and 8 junction bases match TRBD1. The sample comprised sorted CD4+, CD8+, or CD8+CD57+ T cells (not recorded which) from PBMCs. This receptor was obtained from a human donor in good health, serving as a control. The CDR3 reads as follows: CASSEKGTGGHGYTF. The nucleotides read TGTGCCAGCAGTGAAAAGGGAACAGGGGGGCATGGCTACACCTTC.